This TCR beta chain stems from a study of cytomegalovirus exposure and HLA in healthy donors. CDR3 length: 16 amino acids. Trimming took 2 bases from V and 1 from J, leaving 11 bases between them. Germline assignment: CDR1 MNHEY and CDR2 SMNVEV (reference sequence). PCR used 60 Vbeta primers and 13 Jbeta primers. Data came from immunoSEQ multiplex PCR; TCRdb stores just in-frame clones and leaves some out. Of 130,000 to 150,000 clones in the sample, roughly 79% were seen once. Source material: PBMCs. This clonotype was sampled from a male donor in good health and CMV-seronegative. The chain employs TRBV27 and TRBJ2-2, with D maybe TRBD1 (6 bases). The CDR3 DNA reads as TGTGCCAGCAGTTTAAACCCGGGACAGAACACCGGGGAGCTGTTTTTT. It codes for CASSLNPGQNTGELFF.